One T cell receptor beta chain is described in this entry. Its antigen is as yet unknown. Sequencing was performed with immunoSEQ multiplex PCR; in TCRdb, only in-frame clones are kept and a portion is missing. This repertoire shows some 130,000 clones, 80% found once; its top ten account for 4.5% to 7%. The sample comes from a study of a mutant IDH1 vaccine in newly diagnosed glioma. Overall study context: Vaccination started 4-6 weeks after radiotherapy alone, or with temozolomide cycles.

The V and J ends lost 5 bases and 4 bases respectively, with 5 bases between them. Per the germline V gene, CDR1 is GTSNPN and CDR2 is SVGIG (reference sequence). The CDR3 has 10 residues. The time point: week 11, during vaccination. The vaccine gave 300 ug of a 20-mer mutant IDH1 peptide subcutaneously per dose. Points from the study as a whole: Across multiple MHC alleles, over 90% of patients had vaccine-induced responses.

Sequencing was performed on PBMCs, taken from a glioma patient whose treatment included an IDH1 peptide vaccine. This clonotype originated in a middle-aged man with glioma. This chain connects TRBV30 to TRBJ1-2; D is ambiguous. The CDR3 sequence is CAWRGYGYTF. DNA for the CDR3: TGTGCCTGGCGGGGCTATGGCTACACCTTC. Combining the CDR3 with reference TRBV30 and TRBJ1-2 gives the whole variable domain SQTIHQWPATLVQPVGSPLSLECTVEGTSNPNLYWYRQAAGRGLQLLFYSVGIGQISSEVPQNLSASRPQDRQFILSSKKLLLSDSGFYLCAWRGYGYTFGSGTRLTVV.